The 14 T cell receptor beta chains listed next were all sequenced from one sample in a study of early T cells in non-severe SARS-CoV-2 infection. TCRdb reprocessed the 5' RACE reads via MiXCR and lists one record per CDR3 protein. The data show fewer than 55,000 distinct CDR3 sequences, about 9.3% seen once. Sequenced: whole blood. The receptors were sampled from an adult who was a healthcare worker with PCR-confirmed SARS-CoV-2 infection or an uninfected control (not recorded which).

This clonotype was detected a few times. The DNA for the CDR3 is TGTGCCAGCAGTGACTCAGGGGGCCCCATCAATGAGCAGTTCTTC. Amino acids: CASSDSGGPINEQFF. This sequence joins TRBV6-4 and TRBJ2-1; 7 positions agree with TRBD1. Trimming removed 0 bases from V and 6 bases from J; junction bases left unmatched: 5. The CDR3 runs to 15 residues. In germline, CDR1 is MRHNA, CDR2 SNTAGT.

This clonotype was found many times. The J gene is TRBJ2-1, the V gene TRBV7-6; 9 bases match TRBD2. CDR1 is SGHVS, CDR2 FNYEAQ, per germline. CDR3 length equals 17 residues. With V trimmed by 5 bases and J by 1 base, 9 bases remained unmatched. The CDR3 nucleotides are TGTGCCAGCAGCGCCAGCGGGGGGCTGTTATCCTACAATGAGCAGTTCTTC. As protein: CASSASGGLLSYNEQFF.

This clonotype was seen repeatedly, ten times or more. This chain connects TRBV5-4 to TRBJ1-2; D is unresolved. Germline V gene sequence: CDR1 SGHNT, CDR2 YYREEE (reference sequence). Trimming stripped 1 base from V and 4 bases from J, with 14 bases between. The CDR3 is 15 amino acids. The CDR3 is CASSLQLAGAYGYTF. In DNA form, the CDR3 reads TGTGCCAGCAGCTTGCAATTGGCAGGAGCCTATGGCTACACCTTC.

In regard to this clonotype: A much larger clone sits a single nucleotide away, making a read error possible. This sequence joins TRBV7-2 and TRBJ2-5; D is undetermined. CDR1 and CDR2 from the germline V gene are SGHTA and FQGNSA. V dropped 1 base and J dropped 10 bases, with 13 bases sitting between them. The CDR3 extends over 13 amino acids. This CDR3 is CASSLGVGLVQYF. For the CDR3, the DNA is TGTGCCAGCAGCTTAGGGGTAGGATTGGTCCAGTACTTC.

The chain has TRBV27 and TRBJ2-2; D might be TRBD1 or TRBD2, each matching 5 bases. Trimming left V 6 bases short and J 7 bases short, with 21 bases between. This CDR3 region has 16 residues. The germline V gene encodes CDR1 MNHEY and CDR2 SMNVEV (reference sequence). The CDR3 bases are TGTGCCAGCAGCCGCCGCCGGGACGCCCCTGGCGGGGAGCTGTTTTTT. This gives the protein CASSRRRDAPGGELFF.

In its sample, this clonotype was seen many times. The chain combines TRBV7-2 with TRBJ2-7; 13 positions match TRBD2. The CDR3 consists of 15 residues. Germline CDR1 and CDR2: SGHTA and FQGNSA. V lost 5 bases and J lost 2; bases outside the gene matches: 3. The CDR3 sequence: CASSLGLAGAYEQYF. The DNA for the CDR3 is TGTGCCAGCAGCCTAGGACTAGCGGGGGCCTACGAGCAGTACTTC. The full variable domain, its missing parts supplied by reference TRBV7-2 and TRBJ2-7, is GAGVSQSPSNKVTEKGKDVELRCDPISGHTALYWYRQSLGQGLEFLIYFQGNSAPDKSGLPSDRFSAERTGGSVSTLTIQRTQQEDSAVYLCASSLGLAGAYEQYFGPGTRLTVT.

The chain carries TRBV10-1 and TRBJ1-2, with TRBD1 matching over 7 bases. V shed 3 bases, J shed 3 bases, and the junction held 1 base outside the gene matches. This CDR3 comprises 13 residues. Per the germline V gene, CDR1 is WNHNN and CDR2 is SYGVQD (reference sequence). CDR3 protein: CASSEDRDYGYTF. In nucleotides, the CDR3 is TGCGCCAGCAGTGAAGACAGGGACTATGGCTACACCTTC.

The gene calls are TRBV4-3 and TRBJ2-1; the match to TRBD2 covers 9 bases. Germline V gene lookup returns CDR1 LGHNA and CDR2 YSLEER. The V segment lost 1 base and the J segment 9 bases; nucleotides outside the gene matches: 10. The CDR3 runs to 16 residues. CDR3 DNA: TGCGCCAGCAGCCAAGTGTCCCCTAGCGGGAATACTGAGCAGTTCTTC. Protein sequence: CASSQVSPSGNTEQFF.

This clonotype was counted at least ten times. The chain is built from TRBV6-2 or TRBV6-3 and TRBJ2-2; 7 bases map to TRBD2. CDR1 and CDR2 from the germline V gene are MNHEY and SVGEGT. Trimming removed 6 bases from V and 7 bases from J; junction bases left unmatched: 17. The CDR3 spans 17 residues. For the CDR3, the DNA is TGTGCCAGCAGCCCAACCCTGTCTAGCGGTCAATTCGGGGAGCTGTTTTTT. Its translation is CASSPTLSSGQFGELFF.

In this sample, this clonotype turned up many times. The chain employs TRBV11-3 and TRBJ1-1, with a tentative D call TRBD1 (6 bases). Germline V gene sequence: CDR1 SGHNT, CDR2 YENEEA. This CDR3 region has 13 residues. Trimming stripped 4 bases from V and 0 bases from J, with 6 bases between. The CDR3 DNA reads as TGTGCCAGCAGCTGGGGGCTGAACACTGAAGCTTTCTTT. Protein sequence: CASSWGLNTEAFF. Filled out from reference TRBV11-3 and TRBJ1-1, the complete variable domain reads EAGVVQSPRYKIIEKKQPVAFWCNPISGHNTLYWYLQNLGQGPELLIRYENEEAVDDSQLPKDRFSAERLKGVDSTLKIQPAELGDSAVYLCASSWGLNTEAFFGQGTRLTVV.

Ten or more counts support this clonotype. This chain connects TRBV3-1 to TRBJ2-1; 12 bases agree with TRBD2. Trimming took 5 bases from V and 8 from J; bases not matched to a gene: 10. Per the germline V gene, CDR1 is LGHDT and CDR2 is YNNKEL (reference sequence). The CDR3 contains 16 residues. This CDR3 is CASSKSSSGGEDEQFF. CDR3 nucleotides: TGTGCCAGCAGCAAAAGCTCTAGCGGGGGGGAGGATGAGCAGTTCTTC.

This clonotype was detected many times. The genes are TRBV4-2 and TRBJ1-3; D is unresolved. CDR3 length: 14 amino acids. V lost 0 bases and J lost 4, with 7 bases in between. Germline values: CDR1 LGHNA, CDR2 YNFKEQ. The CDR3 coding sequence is TGTGCCAGCAGCCAAGATTTGACGGGAAACACCATATATTTT. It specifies CASSQDLTGNTIYF.

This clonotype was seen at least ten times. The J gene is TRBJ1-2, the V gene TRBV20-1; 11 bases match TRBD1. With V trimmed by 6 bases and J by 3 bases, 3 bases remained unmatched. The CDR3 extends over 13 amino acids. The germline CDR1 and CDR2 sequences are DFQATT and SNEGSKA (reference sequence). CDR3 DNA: TGCAGTGCAAAGGACAGGGGGCACTATGGCTACACCTTC. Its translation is CSAKDRGHYGYTF.

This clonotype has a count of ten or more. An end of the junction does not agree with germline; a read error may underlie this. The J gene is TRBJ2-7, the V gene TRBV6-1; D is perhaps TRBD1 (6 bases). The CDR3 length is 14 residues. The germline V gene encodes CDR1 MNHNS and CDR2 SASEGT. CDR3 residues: CASSEGPQGYEQYF. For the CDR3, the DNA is TGTGCCAGCAGCGAAGGACCACAGGGCTACGAGCAGTACTTC.